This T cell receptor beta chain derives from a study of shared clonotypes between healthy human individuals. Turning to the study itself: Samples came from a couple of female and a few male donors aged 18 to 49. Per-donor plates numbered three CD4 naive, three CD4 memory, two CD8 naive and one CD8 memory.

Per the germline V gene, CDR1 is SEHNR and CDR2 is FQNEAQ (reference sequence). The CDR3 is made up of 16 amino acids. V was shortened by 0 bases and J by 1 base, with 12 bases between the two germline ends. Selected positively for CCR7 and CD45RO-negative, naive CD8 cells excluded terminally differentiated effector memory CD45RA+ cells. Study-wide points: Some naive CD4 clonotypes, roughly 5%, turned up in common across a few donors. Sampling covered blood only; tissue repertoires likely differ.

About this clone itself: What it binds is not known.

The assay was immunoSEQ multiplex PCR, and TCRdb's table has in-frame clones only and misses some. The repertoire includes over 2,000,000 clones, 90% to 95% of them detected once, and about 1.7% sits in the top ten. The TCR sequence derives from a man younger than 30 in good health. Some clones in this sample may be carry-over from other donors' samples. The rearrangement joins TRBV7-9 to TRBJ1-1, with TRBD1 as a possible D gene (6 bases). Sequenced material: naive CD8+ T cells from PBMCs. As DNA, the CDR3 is TGTGCCAGCAGCTTAGCGGGAGGGGGAGGGAACACTGAAGCTTTCTTT. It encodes CASSLAGGGGNTEAFF.